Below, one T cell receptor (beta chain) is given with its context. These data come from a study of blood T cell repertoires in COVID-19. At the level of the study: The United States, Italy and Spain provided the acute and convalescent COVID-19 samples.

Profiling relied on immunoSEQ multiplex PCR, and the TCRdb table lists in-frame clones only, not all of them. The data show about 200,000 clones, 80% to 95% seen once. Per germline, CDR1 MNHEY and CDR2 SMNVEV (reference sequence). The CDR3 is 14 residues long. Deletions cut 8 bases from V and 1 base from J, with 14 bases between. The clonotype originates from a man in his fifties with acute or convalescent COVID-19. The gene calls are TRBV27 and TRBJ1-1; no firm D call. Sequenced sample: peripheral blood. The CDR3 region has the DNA TGTGCCAGCTGGGTTGGAGGAACGAACACTGAAGCTTTCTTT. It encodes CASWVGGTNTEAFF.